These 26 T cell receptor beta chains share one sample of origin, sequenced in a study of CD8 T cells in ankylosing spondylitis (dated by TCRdb to the late 2010s). Library preparation was by 5' RACE. TCRdb names Illumina HiSeq 2500 as the instrument used. TCRdb redid the processing of the public reads, applying fastp at Q25 and MiXCR, and retained in-frame beta chains. All rows with the same CDR3 protein become a single entry with the most common DNA and genes. A total of 30,000 to 45,000 distinct CDR3 sequences appear in this sample, approximately 10% of them only once. The top ten clones comprise roughly a sixth of the sample. Sequences were obtained from blood, either unsorted or a sorted T cell fraction (not recorded which). Source of these receptors: a male donor with ankylosing spondylitis or in good health (not recorded which).

Relative to its sample, this clonotype is large. Here the CDR3 DNA reads TGTGCCAGCAGTACCTTAGCGGGAGTCCACTACAATGAGCAGTTCTTC. It yields the protein CASSTLAGVHYNEQFF. The genes are TRBV12-3 or TRBV12-4 and TRBJ2-1; 9 bases align to TRBD2. The trim removed 5 bases at V and 3 bases at J, leaving 8 bases unmatched. This CDR3 contains 16 residues.

This clonotype has a count of ten or more. This CDR3 reads CASSQTGYGYTF. The CDR3 DNA follows: TGTGCCAGCAGCCAGACCGGCTATGGCTACACCTTC. V is TRBV12-3 or TRBV12-4 and J is TRBJ1-2; D call uncertain. V gave up 6 bases and J gave up 4 bases, with 9 bases separating them. This CDR3 comprises 12 residues.

This clonotype was seen many times. The V and J genes are TRBV10-3 and TRBJ2-5; D gene ambiguous. The CDR3 extends over 15 amino acids. Germline values: CDR1 ENHRY, CDR2 SYGVKD. Trimming left V 0 bases short and J 2 bases short, with 10 bases between. DNA of the CDR3: TGTGCCATCAGTGAGTCGCGGCAGGTGCAAGAGACCCAGTACTTC. Translated: CAISESRQVQETQYF.

At least ten counts were recorded for this clonotype. This rearrangement joins TRBV27 to TRBJ1-2; D uncertain. This CDR3 spans 12 amino acids. Germline V gives CDR1 MNHEY, CDR2 SMNVEV (reference sequence). Trimming took 10 bases from V and 7 from J, leaving 16 bases between them. The CDR3 here is CATLTSVGGYTF. Here the CDR3 DNA reads TGTGCCACCCTGACCAGCGTTGGTGGCTACACCTTC.

The rearrangement uses TRBV20-1 and TRBJ1-5, with a tentative D call TRBD1 (5 bases). V lost 8 bases and J 3 bases, leaving 17 bases between the germline ends. CDR1 is DFQATT, CDR2 SNEGSKA, per germline (reference sequence). CDR3 length equals 14 residues. The CDR3 nucleotides are TGCAGTACCTACACCCGGGACGTCAATCAGCCCCAGCATTTT. This encodes CSTYTRDVNQPQHF.

This clonotype was seen a handful of times. This sequence joins TRBV25-1 and TRBJ2-4, with 10 bases matching TRBD1. V shed 6 bases, J shed 8 bases, and the junction held 13 bases outside the gene matches. The CDR3 covers 16 residues. Germline values: CDR1 MGHDK, CDR2 SYGVNS. The CDR3 reads CASSPPGQGLVDIQYF. CDR3 DNA sequence: TGTGCCAGCAGCCCCCCGGGACAGGGGTTAGTAGACATTCAGTACTTC.

The V gene is TRBV6-5, the J gene TRBJ2-2, with a possible D match to TRBD2 (5 bases). Trimming removed 0 bases at V and 1 base at J, with 9 bases between. In germline, CDR1 is MNHEY, CDR2 SVGAGI. The CDR3 extends over 16 amino acids. CDR3 in amino acids: CASSYSSGLNTGELFF. CDR3 sequence (DNA): TGTGCCAGCAGTTACTCATCGGGGTTGAACACCGGGGAGCTGTTTTTT.

The table lists this clonotype with many counts. The chain carries TRBV10-3 and TRBJ1-6; 11 bases are a match to TRBD1. The CDR3 contains 16 residues. J lost 1 base, V lost 6 bases, and 2 bases had no gene match. CDR1 and CDR2 from the germline V gene are ENHRY and SYGVKD. The CDR3 nucleotides read TGTGCCATCAGGAGGGACAGGGGGTCCTATAATTCACCCCTCCACTTT. This gives the protein CAIRRDRGSYNSPLHF.

The V gene is TRBV9, the J gene TRBJ2-7; D may be TRBD1 or TRBD2 (5 bases each). From germline, CDR1 is SGDLS and CDR2 YYNGEE. Trimming pared 2 bases from V and 3 bases from J, leaving 12 bases between. The CDR3 consists of 14 residues. CDR3 sequence reads: CASSVRDGSYEQYF. Written as DNA, the CDR3 is TGTGCCAGCAGCGTTAGGGACGGAAGCTACGAGCAGTACTTC.

V and J are TRBV28 and TRBJ2-1, with no clear D. Trimming removed 7 bases from V and 4 bases from J, with 14 bases in between. This CDR3 spans 14 amino acids. Looked up from germline, CDR1 is MDHEN and CDR2 is SYDVKM. CDR3 residues: CASKDGIKYNEQFF. In DNA form, the CDR3 reads TGTGCCAGCAAGGATGGAATAAAATACAATGAGCAGTTCTTC.

As concerns this clonotype: The junction shows a germline mismatch at one end, possibly a read error. The rearrangement joins TRBV5-1 to TRBJ2-1; tentatively, D is TRBD1 (5 bases). The CDR3 has 14 residues. The germline V gene has CDR1 SGHRS and CDR2 YFSETQ. The CDR3 protein is CASGLGVPYNEQFF. The CDR3 bases are TGCGCCAGCGGCTTAGGGGTTCCCTACAATGAGCAGTTCTTC.

In this sample, this clonotype turned up once. V gene TRBV28 combines with J gene TRBJ1-6; D may be TRBD1 (6 bases). Trimming took off 6 bases at V and 10 bases at J, with 16 bases between the two ends. CDR1 is MDHEN, CDR2 SYDVKM, per germline. The CDR3 has 14 residues. The CDR3 loop reads CASRGGDTRSPLHF. CDR3 coding DNA: TGTGCCAGCAGGGGCGGGGACACGCGATCACCCCTCCACTTT.

This clonotype was counted at least ten times. DNA of the CDR3: TGTGCCAGCAGTTTATCCCCCCGACTAGCGGGCGCCAATGAGCAGTTCTTC. Amino acid sequence: CASSLSPRLAGANEQFF. This chain connects TRBV27 to TRBJ2-1; 10 positions match TRBD2. Unmatched junction bases numbered 8, after V lost 0 bases and J lost 6 bases. The CDR3 is made up of 17 amino acids. Per the germline V gene, CDR1 is MNHEY and CDR2 is SMNVEV (reference sequence).

This clonotype was detected ten times or more. This sequence joins TRBV6-2 or TRBV6-3 and TRBJ2-7, with D perhaps being TRBD1 or TRBD2 (5 bases each). Trimming removed 5 bases from V and 5 bases from J, with 10 bases in between. The CDR3 runs 12 residues. Germline V gene lookup returns CDR1 MNHEY and CDR2 SVGEGT. The CDR3 DNA is TGTGCCAGCAGTCAGACGGGGCACGAGCAGTACTTC. Its protein is CASSQTGHEQYF.

This clonotype was detected many times. The chain links TRBV9 to TRBJ2-3, with 8 positions matching TRBD2. The V gene's germline CDR1 is SGDLS and CDR2 YYNGEE. V lost 1 base to trimming and J lost 1 base; unmatched junction nucleotides: 2. The CDR3 is made up of 15 amino acids. CDR3 DNA: TGTGCCAGCAGCGTAAAAGCGGGAGGCACAGATACGCAGTATTTT. Translation gives CASSVKAGGTDTQYF.

This rearrangement joins TRBV20-1 to TRBJ2-7; D is unclear. CDR3 length equals 13 residues. Trimming took 0 bases from V and 3 from J, leaving 9 bases between them. Germline loops: CDR1 DFQATT, CDR2 SNEGSKA (reference sequence). This CDR3 is CSARDRLSYEQYF. CDR3 bases: TGCAGTGCTAGAGACAGGTTGAGCTACGAGCAGTACTTC.

This clonotype was counted ten times or more. This chain connects TRBV10-3 to TRBJ2-7; 10 bases fit TRBD1. Germline loops: CDR1 ENHRY, CDR2 SYGVKD. V lost 2 bases to trimming and J lost 7 bases; unmatched junction nucleotides: 5. There are 14 residues in the CDR3. CDR3 DNA sequence: TGTGCCATCAGTGAGGGGACAGGGGAAGGGGAGCAGTACTTC. It translates to CAISEGTGEGEQYF.

This clonotype was seen at least ten times. The V call is TRBV5-1, the J call TRBJ1-5; no reliable D call. V was pared by 2 bases and J by 5 bases, with 11 bases between. Germline lookup yields CDR1 SGHRS and CDR2 YFSETQ. The CDR3 totals 14 residues. The CDR3 reads CASSLQGIDQPQHF. CDR3 coding DNA: TGCGCCAGCAGCTTACAAGGGATCGATCAGCCCCAGCATTTT.

This chain uses TRBV7-2 with TRBJ1-5; 8 bases agree with TRBD1. The CDR3 sequence is 15 residues long. V shed 2 bases and J 6 bases; nucleotides not matched to a gene: 6. CDR1 and CDR2 from the germline V gene are SGHTA and FQGNSA. CDR3 nucleotides: TGTGCCAGCAGCTTAAGGCAGGGGGCGGTTCAGCCCCAGCATTTT. Amino acid sequence: CASSLRQGAVQPQHF.

In this sample, this clonotype turned up many times. This chain links TRBV28 with TRBJ2-1; 8 bases are shared with TRBD2. Trimming cost V 2 bases and J 8 bases; bases outside gene matches: 8. Germline V gene lookup returns CDR1 MDHEN and CDR2 SYDVKM. The CDR3 runs 15 residues. The CDR3 reads CASSLELPGGDEQFF. CDR3 nucleotide sequence: TGTGCCAGCAGTTTAGAATTGCCCGGGGGGGATGAGCAGTTCTTC.

This clonotype was seen at least ten times. This rearrangement joins TRBV29-1 to TRBJ2-6, with 10 bases aligning to TRBD1. This CDR3 is 16 amino acids long. Unmatched junction bases numbered 7, after V lost 6 bases and J lost 2 bases. CDR1 is SQVTM and CDR2 is ANQGSEA in the germline V gene. CDR3 residues: CSVAGTGVTGANVLTF. Here the CDR3 DNA reads TGCAGCGTCGCCGGGACAGGGGTCACTGGGGCCAACGTCCTGACTTTC.

This rearrangement joins TRBV20-1 to TRBJ2-2; weak D call: TRBD2 (6 bases). Germline V gives CDR1 DFQATT, CDR2 SNEGSKA (reference sequence). V lost 5 bases and J lost 3, with 19 bases in between. The CDR3 runs 16 residues. The CDR3 spells CSASPTARDYTGELFF. The CDR3 DNA reads TGCAGTGCTTCACCAACAGCGCGGGACTACACCGGGGAGCTGTTTTTT.

This clonotype has at least ten counts. The chain uses TRBV5-1 and TRBJ1-1; 8 bases are shared with TRBD1. The CDR3 has 14 residues. V was clipped by 6 bases and J by 3 bases; unmatched bases: 7. The germline V gene encodes CDR1 SGHRS and CDR2 YFSETQ. The CDR3 reads CASTFATGDTEAFF. CDR3 sequence (DNA): TGCGCCAGCACCTTCGCGACAGGGGACACTGAAGCTTTCTTT.

The V gene is TRBV12-3 or TRBV12-4, the J gene TRBJ2-6, with a tentative D call TRBD1 (5 bases). Trimming removed 5 bases from V and 2 bases from J, with 7 bases in between. This CDR3 comprises 14 residues. CDR3 in DNA: TGTGCCAGCAGTCAGGGTCCTGGGGCCAACGTCCTGACTTTC. Its protein is CASSQGPGANVLTF.

This clonotype was seen many times. The chain carries TRBV6-2 or TRBV6-3 and TRBJ2-5; D might be TRBD2 (6 bases). This CDR3 region has 13 residues. V gave up 11 bases and J gave up 2 bases, with 15 bases separating them. Germline V gene data show CDR1 as MNHEY and CDR2 as SVGEGT. CDR3 in amino acids: CACKPGGQETQYF. As DNA, the CDR3 is TGTGCCTGCAAACCAGGAGGGCAAGAGACCCAGTACTTC.

At least ten counts were recorded for this clonotype. This chain uses TRBV5-1 with TRBJ2-7, with D possibly TRBD1 on 5 matching bases. The CDR3 sequence is 13 residues long. The V end was cut by 1 base, the J end by 4 bases, with 9 bases between. Germline-derived CDR1 and CDR2 are SGHRS and YFSETQ. In DNA, the CDR3 is TGCGCCAGCAGCTTGCAACAGGCATACGAGCAGTACTTC. Encoded protein: CASSLQQAYEQYF.